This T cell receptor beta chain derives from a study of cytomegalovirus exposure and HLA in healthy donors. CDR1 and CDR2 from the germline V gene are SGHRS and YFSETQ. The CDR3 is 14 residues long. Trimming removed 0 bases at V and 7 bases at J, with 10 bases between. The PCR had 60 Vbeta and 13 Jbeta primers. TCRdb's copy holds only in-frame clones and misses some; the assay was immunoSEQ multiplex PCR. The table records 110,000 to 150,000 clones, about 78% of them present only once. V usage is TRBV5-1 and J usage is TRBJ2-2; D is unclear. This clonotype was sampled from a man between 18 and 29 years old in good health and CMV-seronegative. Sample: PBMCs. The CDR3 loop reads CASSLAEVGGELFF. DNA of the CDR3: TGCGCCAGCAGCTTGGCAGAAGTTGGCGGGGAGCTGTTTTTT.